Given below is one TCR beta chain in context. This clonotype was observed once. Its antigen has not been determined. Qualities for individual bases were not recorded, and no much larger clone is one base off. One read represents weak support. Libraries of naive CD8 T cells were built from 20,000 to 1,000,000 sorted cells, with 10%, 30% or 50% of the purified RNA used. Naive CD8 T cells were FACS-sorted as CD8+CD4-CCR7+CD45RA+ on a BD FACSAria II into RLT Plus buffer. Ten to eleven TCR copies' worth of Jurkat RNA were spiked into roughly 19,000-1,000,000 naive CD8 T cell samples to test detection sensitivity. Enrichment of CD8 T cells was performed with RosetteSep CD8+ T Cell Enrichment Cocktail and Ficoll-Paque, after which ACK red cell lysis was carried out. This sample stems from a study of molecular identifiers for immune sequencing clone quantification (dated by TCRdb to the late 2010s). Study-level background: For a replicate experiment, the RNA from either approximately 20,000 or 100,000 naive CD8 T cells was divided into five aliquots, and four of those aliquots went on to sequencing. CD8 T cells were used in a methods study to benchmark molecular-identifier clustering-based TCR repertoire sequencing (MIDCIRS) and TCR RNA copy counting.

Points the paper makes about the study in general: A single cell's worth of spiked-in Jurkat TCR RNA was reported detectable even among 750,000 to 1,000,000 naive CD8 T cells. When barcode sub-clustering was omitted, TCR diversity was inflated by chimeric consensus sequences, with chimeras reaching as high as 47%. Modeling indicated roughly 3.2 TCR RNA copies recovered per cell, compared with roughly 9.7 by digital PCR, which implies a capture efficiency of about 31%. Highly expanded clone sizes could be underestimated because identical TCR molecules may share a barcode. The naive libraries included spiked-in Jurkat TCR RNA (10 copies' worth), and this Jurkat TCR RNA is not part of the donor repertoire. In CMV-specific effector cells, clones with more than 20 RNA copies contained over 97% of molecules, whereas in naive cells such clones contained under 1% of molecules.

The V and J ends are trimmed by 3 bases and 7 bases, leaving 10 bases between them. Reading the germline V gene (reference sequence) gives CDR1 SEHNR and CDR2 FQNEAQ. The CDR3 starts with the cysteine, ends with the phenylalanine, and has 12 residues. Just CDR3 DNA is preserved here, 36 bases in frame from base 1. Libraries were made using PCR. The listed sequencing device is Illumina HiSeq 4000. Bulk TCR libraries were prepared as previously described, using TCR primers listed in Table S5. Total RNA was purified with the Qiagen AllPrep DNA/RNA kit. Reads from multiple sequencing runs of the same library were pooled before analysis. In the source study's methods: Reads were retained only if an exact TCR constant sequence was present, and the retained reads were trimmed to 150 nt and grouped according to their 12-nt molecular barcodes. Reads in each barcode group were sub-clustered using a 15% Levenshtein threshold, and a quality-weighted consensus sequence was built for each RNA molecule. Non-functional sequences were excluded, and lower-count sequences lying one edit away from another sequence were also excluded. On the basis of fitting two negative binomial distributions, barcode sub-clusters with fewer than 20% of the maximum read count were discarded. TCRdb reprocessed the public reads (quality trimming at Q25 with fastp, clone calling with MiXCR) and kept in-frame beta chains. Each record represents a unique CDR3 protein, reported with the most common genes and DNA among its rows. TCRdb's processing, not the authors' own work, is the source of the V and J calls. The sample profile shows about 510,000 distinct CDR3 sequences; roughly 23% of them were found once. The ten largest make up about 0.84% of the sample.

The specimen was naive CD8+ T cells from blood, with Jurkat cell RNA spiked in. In the paper's terms, the cell subset or site label means: FACS-sorted CD8+CD4-CCR7+CD45RA+ naive T cells. The sequence came from a human donor in good health. Some libraries in this study had Jurkat cell RNA spiked in. This chain is built from TRBV7-9 and TRBJ2-7; the D segment cannot be called with confidence. The base sequence is TGTGCCAGCAGCTTTGGGGTAGAGGAGCAGTACTTC. Translated, it reads CASSFGVEEQYF.